This TCR beta chain was profiled in a study of Ad26.COV2.S vaccination and SARS-CoV-2 variants. Study-wide context: Dosing was one shot or two shots 56 days apart. Study outcomes and limitations: Breadth measured for non-spike TCRs was similar across vaccine and placebo recipients. Vaccine recipients posted higher spike-specific TCR breadth than their placebo counterparts. Marked by substantial breadth, spike-specific CD8+ and CD4+ T cell responses were reportedly seen after vaccination.

For this clone: Its antigen is not identified.

The treatment is: around 19 received Ad26.COV2.S at low or high dose, single or two shots; roughly 5 received placebo; per-sample allocation not given. The study sampled participants on day 63 after the first vaccine or placebo injection. Assay used: immunoSEQ multiplex PCR; TCRdb lists only in-frame clones, some missing. This table holds 440,000 or so clones, about 90% found once. The CDR3 is 15 amino acids. The trim removed 5 bases at V and 5 bases at J, leaving 10 bases unmatched. The germline V gene has CDR1 LNHDA and CDR2 SQIVND (reference sequence). The receptor was derived from a person aged 18-65 years who received the Ad26.COV2.S COVID-19 vaccine or a placebo. The chain carries TRBV19 and TRBJ2-7; 9 bases align to TRBD1. The sequencing here drew on peripheral blood, taken in a trial of Ad26.COV2.S vaccine versus placebo. The CDR3 bases are TGTGCCAGTAGTCCGGGTGGGACAGGGTTGGACGAGCAGTACTTC. Amino acids: CASSPGGTGLDEQYF. Looking up the rest from reference TRBV19 and TRBJ2-7 gives the full variable domain: DGGITQSPKYLFRKEGQNVTLSCEQNLNHDAMYWYRQDPGQGLRLIYYSQIVNDFQKGDIAEGYSVSREKKESFPLTVTSAQKNPTAFYLCASSPGGTGLDEQYFGPGTRLTVT.